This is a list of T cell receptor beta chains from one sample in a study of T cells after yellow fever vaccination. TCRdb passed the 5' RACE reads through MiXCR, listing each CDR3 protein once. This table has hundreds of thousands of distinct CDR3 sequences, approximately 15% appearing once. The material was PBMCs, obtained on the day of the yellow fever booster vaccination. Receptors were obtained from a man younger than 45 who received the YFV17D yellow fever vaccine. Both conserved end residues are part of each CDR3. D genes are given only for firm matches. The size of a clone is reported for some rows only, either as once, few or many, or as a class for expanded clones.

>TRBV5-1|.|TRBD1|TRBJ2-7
TGCGCCAGCAGCGAAGGACAGGGCCTCTCCTACGAGCAGTACTTC
CASSEGQGLSYEQYF
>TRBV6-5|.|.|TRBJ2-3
TGTGCCAGCAGTTACTCGGTAGCCCTAGGGACAGATACGCAGTATTTT
CASSYSVALGTDTQYF
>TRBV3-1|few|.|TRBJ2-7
TGTGCCAGCAGCCAAGGAACAGGCGAACTAATCTACGAGCAGTACTTC
CASSQGTGELIYEQYF
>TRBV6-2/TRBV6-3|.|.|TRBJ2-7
TGTGCCAGCAGTCTACCATTGAACTACGAGCAGTACTTC
CASSLPLNYEQYF
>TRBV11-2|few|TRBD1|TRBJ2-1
TGTGCCAGCAGCTTTTGGGCAGGGGGCCGTGACGGATCCTACAATGAGCAGTTCTTC
CASSFWAGGRDGSYNEQFF
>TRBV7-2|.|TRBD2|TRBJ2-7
TGTGCCAGCAGCCGCAGCCTAGCGGGAGACTACGAGCAGTACTTC
CASSRSLAGDYEQYF
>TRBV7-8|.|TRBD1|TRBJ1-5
TGTGCCAGCAGCTCGCCCCCGACAGGGGACGAAGGCAATCAGCCCCAGCATTTT
CASSSPPTGDEGNQPQHF
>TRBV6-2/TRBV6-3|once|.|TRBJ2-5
TGTGCCAGCCGGAGGGCGGTGGGACTTCCTACTCAAGAGACCCAGTACTTC
CASRRAVGLPTQETQYF
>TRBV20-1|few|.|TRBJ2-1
TGCAGTGCTAGAACCGGGGACGTGATCTTACTTAGCTCCTACAATGAGCAGTTCTTC
CSARTGDVILLSSYNEQFF
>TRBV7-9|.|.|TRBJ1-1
TGTGCCAGCAGCTTAGAGTCGCTCCTTGAAGCTTTCTTT
CASSLESLLEAFF
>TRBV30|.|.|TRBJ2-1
TGTGCCTGGAGTCTACCGTTTGCCAGCTCCTACAATGAGCAGTTCTTC
CAWSLPFASSYNEQFF
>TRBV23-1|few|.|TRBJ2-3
TGCGCCAGCACTCTCCTCGTCGCCACAGATACGCAGTATTTT
CASTLLVATDTQYF
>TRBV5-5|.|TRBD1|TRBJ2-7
TGTGCCAGCAGCTTGGCGGGGGACAGGGCACCTACCTCCTACGAGCAGTACTTC
CASSLAGDRAPTSYEQYF
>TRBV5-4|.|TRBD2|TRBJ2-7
TGTGCCAGCAGCGCTGGACTAGCGGGATGGCCCTACGAGCAGTACTTC
CASSAGLAGWPYEQYF
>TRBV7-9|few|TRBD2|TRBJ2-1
TGTGCCAGCAGCGGCGGGACTAGCGGTTCCTCCTACAATGAGCAGTTCTTC
CASSGGTSGSSYNEQFF
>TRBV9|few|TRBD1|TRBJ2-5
TGTGCCAGCAGCGTCAGTCAGGGGGCCTCCGGTGGGACCCAGTACTTC
CASSVSQGASGGTQYF
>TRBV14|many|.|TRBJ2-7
TGTGCCAGCAGCCAAGATCTATACGAGCAGTACTTC
CASSQDLYEQYF
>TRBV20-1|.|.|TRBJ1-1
TGCAGTGCTAGAACCGGGACCTCCTTGGGTGAAGCTTTCTTT
CSARTGTSLGEAFF
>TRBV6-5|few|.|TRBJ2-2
TGTGCCAGCAGTTACTCGAGGACCCCTAAAGGCACCGGGGAGCTGTTTTTT
CASSYSRTPKGTGELFF
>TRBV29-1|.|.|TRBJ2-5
TGCAGCGGTCGGTGGGGGGATGAGACCCAGTACTTC
CSGRWGDETQYF
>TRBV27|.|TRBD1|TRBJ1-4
TGTGCCAGCAGTGACGGGACAGGTCCTAATGAAAAACTGTTTTTT
CASSDGTGPNEKLFF
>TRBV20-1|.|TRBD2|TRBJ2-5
TGCAGTGCTAGAGAGGGCGGGGGTAGTAAGACCCAGTACTTC
CSAREGGGSKTQYF
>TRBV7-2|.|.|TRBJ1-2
TGTGCCAGCAGCCCTCCCGGGGCGCGGGATGGCTACACCTTC
CASSPPGARDGYTF
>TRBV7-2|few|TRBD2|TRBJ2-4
TGTGCCAGCAGCTTAGATATCCTAGCGGGAGCGGGCATTCAGTACTTC
CASSLDILAGAGIQYF
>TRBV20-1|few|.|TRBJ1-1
TGCAGTGCTAGAGACGTCAGGATGAACACTGAAGCTTTCTTT
CSARDVRMNTEAFF
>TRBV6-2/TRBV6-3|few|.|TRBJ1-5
TGTGCCAGCAGCTTAGGACGGAATAGCAATCAGCCCCAGCATTTT
CASSLGRNSNQPQHF
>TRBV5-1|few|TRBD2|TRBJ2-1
TGCGCCAGCACCCCGGACGGTAGCGGGAGGTTCAATGAGCAGTTCTTC
CASTPDGSGRFNEQFF
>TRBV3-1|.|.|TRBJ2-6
TGTGCCAGCAGCCAAGATTCGCTCGGGGCCAACGTCCTGACTTTC
CASSQDSLGANVLTF
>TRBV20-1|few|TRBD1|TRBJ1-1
TGCAGTGCTAGAGAGGTAGGACAGGGATATTCTGAAGCTTTCTTT
CSAREVGQGYSEAFF
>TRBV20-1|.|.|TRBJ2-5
TGCAGTGCTAGGTCTCTGTGGGGCGGGCAAGAGACCCAGTACTTC
CSARSLWGGQETQYF
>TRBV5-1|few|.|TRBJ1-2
TGCGCCAGCAGCTTGGAGCCTTCCAGGGCTAACTATGGCTACACCTTC
CASSLEPSRANYGYTF
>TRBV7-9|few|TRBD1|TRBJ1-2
TGTGCCAGCAAGACAACAGGGGGCGGAGGCTACACCTTC
CASKTTGGGGYTF
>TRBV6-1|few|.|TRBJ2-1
TGTGCCAGCAGTGAACAGGGTTCTCGCTTCAATGAGCAGTTCTTC
CASSEQGSRFNEQFF
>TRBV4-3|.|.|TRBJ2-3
TGCGCCAGCAGCCAAGAAGGGGTAGGGACAGATACGCAGTATTTT
CASSQEGVGTDTQYF
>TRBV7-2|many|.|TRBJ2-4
TGTGCCAGCAGCCCAGGACGGACAAACATTCAGTACTTC
CASSPGRTNIQYF
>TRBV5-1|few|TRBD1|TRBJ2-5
TGCGCCAGCAGACCCCAGGGGGCGTTTGTTGAGACCCAGTACTTC
CASRPQGAFVETQYF
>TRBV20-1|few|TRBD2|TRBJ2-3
TGCAGTGCTGCCCCTAGCGGGAGTGCAGATACGCAGTATTTT
CSAAPSGSADTQYF
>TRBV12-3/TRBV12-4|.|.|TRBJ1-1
TGTGCCAGCAGTTTATGGGGGGGAGACACTGAAGCTTTCTTT
CASSLWGGDTEAFF
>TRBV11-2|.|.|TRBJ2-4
TGTGCCAGCAGCTTAGCCCAGTTAGCCAAAAACATTCAGTACTTC
CASSLAQLAKNIQYF
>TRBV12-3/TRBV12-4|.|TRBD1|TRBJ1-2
TGTGCCAGCAGTTTAGACGGGACAGGGGCCCCCCTTTATGGCTACACCTTC
CASSLDGTGAPLYGYTF
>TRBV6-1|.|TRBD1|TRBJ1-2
TGTGCCAGCGGCGGGGCTCTGGGACAGGGGGCGAACTATGGCTACACCTTC
CASGGALGQGANYGYTF